This T cell receptor beta chain stems from a study of technical replicates of blood from several donors. This CDR3 spans 16 amino acids. V shed 1 base and J shed 3 bases, with 14 bases lying between them. CDR1 is SGHTA, CDR2 FQGNSA, per germline. Method: immunoSEQ multiplex PCR; TCRdb's copy keeps in-frame clones and lacks some. The sample holds over 30,000 clones, roughly nine tenths seen once. The TCR was taken from a human donor in good health. Some clones in this sample may be carry-over from other donors' samples. The sample was PBMCs. The V call is TRBV7-2, the J call TRBJ2-3, with D tentatively TRBD2 (6 bases). The DNA for the CDR3 is TGTGCCAGCAGCTTAGTGGCTAGCGTTGGGACAGATACGCAGTATTTT. Protein product: CASSLVASVGTDTQYF.